This paragraph reports one TCR beta chain. What it recognizes is unknown. Germline CDR1 SEHNR, CDR2 FQNEAQ (reference sequence). The CDR3 runs to 15 residues. Trimming removed 4 bases from V and 3 bases from J; junction bases left unmatched: 5. The sample comes from a study of vaccination effects on CD4 cells after COVID-19. The culture ran for nine to ten days, and then CD4+ T cells were isolated. Some clones are missing from TCRdb's copy, which holds only in-frame ones; the method was immunoSEQ multiplex PCR. The sample has around 40,000 clones; approximately 67% are singletons. The clonotype was recovered from a human donor who received a COVID-19 vaccine. The J gene is TRBJ2-4, the V gene TRBV7-9; 8 nucleotides match TRBD1. Specimen: CD4+ T cells from PBMCs cultured without peptide, collected before COVID-19 vaccination. The CDR3 protein is CASSSRTGNKNIQYF. CDR3 sequence (DNA): TGTGCCAGCAGCTCACGGACAGGGAACAAAAACATTCAGTACTTC.